The 21 T cell receptor beta chains below come from one sample, sequenced in a study of blood T cell repertoires in COVID-19. Here immunoSEQ multiplex PCR was the method, and the copy in TCRdb shows in-frame clones only, minus some. This table holds fewer than 130,000 clones, 75% to 90% found once. The sequenced material came from peripheral blood. Receptors were obtained from a woman aged 80 or older with acute or convalescent COVID-19.

The rearrangement uses TRBV9 and TRBJ2-5, with 9 bases identical to TRBD1. CDR1 is SGDLS and CDR2 is YYNGEE in the germline V gene. Losses at the gene ends were 3 bases for V and 4 bases for J; bases not matched to a gene: 7. The CDR3 sequence is 15 residues long. CDR3 in DNA: TGTGCCAGCAGCGGGACGGGACAGGGAAGAGAGACCCAGTACTTC. Its protein is CASSGTGQGRETQYF.

The chain uses TRBV12-3 or TRBV12-4 and TRBJ1-2; D is unresolved. Trimming left V 3 bases short and J 4 bases short, with 9 bases between. The CDR3 has 13 amino acids. CDR3 in amino acids: CASSLGQVYGYTF. The CDR3, as DNA: TGTGCCAGCAGTTTGGGTCAGGTCTATGGCTACACCTTC.

This clone was observed a few times. The rearrangement links TRBV30 to TRBJ1-2; 8 bases are a match to TRBD1. Per germline, CDR1 GTSNPN and CDR2 SVGIG (reference sequence). The CDR3 sequence is 12 residues long. J was trimmed by 4 bases and V by 5 bases; bases with no gene match: 3. The CDR3 coding sequence is TGTGCCTGGGCCGGACAGGGCTATGGCTACACCTTC. It translates to CAWAGQGYGYTF.

This sequence joins TRBV19 and TRBJ1-6, with 10 bases matching TRBD1. Germline-derived CDR1 and CDR2 are LNHDA and SQIVND (reference sequence). The J segment lost 7 bases and the V segment lost 10 bases, leaving 10 bases of the junction unmatched. The CDR3 extends over 15 amino acids. CDR3: CATSDRGPWNSPLHF. The CDR3 DNA reads as TGTGCCACCAGTGACAGGGGGCCTTGGAATTCACCCCTCCACTTT.

The chain carries TRBV7-9 and TRBJ1-1, with D maybe TRBD1 (6 bases). CDR1 SEHNR and CDR2 FQNEAQ come from the germline V gene (reference sequence). This CDR3 has 14 amino acids. Trimming took off 6 bases at V and 1 base at J, with 12 bases between the two ends. Written as DNA, the CDR3 is TGTGCCAGCAGACTGGGGGGGCGGAACACTGAAGCTTTCTTT. This encodes CASRLGGRNTEAFF.

The rearrangement links TRBV7-3 to TRBJ1-1; 7 nucleotides match TRBD1. The germline gives CDR1 SGHTA, CDR2 FQGTGA. The V segment lost 5 bases and the J segment 10 bases; nucleotides outside the gene matches: 10. The CDR3 extends over 13 amino acids. The CDR3 loop reads CASSPWTGGVAFF. The CDR3 DNA reads TGTGCCAGCAGCCCTTGGACAGGAGGAGTAGCTTTCTTT.

V and J are TRBV7-9 and TRBJ1-5; D gene uncertain. V lost 3 bases to trimming and J lost 4 bases, with 4 bases between them. The CDR3 length is 12 residues. Germline loops: CDR1 SEHNR, CDR2 FQNEAQ (reference sequence). The CDR3 DNA follows: TGTGCCAGCAGCTTCACTAATCAGCCCCAGCATTTT. Its protein product is CASSFTNQPQHF.

The V call is TRBV7-9, the J call TRBJ1-1; D perhaps matches TRBD1 (5 bases). Germline lookup yields CDR1 SEHNR and CDR2 FQNEAQ (reference sequence). V lost 6 bases and J 5 bases, leaving 19 bases between the germline ends. CDR3 size: 15 residues. As DNA, the CDR3 is TGTGCCAGCAGGGGACCGGGGGGTTCGGCTACTGAAGCTTTCTTT. The encoded protein is CASRGPGGSATEAFF. Filled out from reference TRBV7-9 and TRBJ1-1, the complete variable domain reads DTGVSQNPRHKITKRGQNVTFRCDPISEHNRLYWYRQTLGQGPEFLTYFQNEAQLEKSRLLSDRFSAERPKGSFSTLEIQRTEQGDSAMYLCASRGPGGSATEAFFGQGTRLTVV.

J is TRBJ2-6 and V is TRBV5-6; a weak D match, TRBD1 (5 bases). Germline V gene lookup returns CDR1 SGHDT and CDR2 YYEEEE. The CDR3 consists of 16 residues. V was clipped by 3 bases and J by 4 bases, with 14 bases between them. CDR3 in amino acids: CASSSTGKSGANVLTF. CDR3 bases: TGTGCCAGCAGCTCAACAGGAAAGTCGGGGGCCAACGTCCTGACTTTC.

This chain links TRBV6-5 with TRBJ2-2; D is possibly TRBD1 (6 bases). The CDR3 contains 16 residues. The V gene lost 1 base and the J gene lost 3 bases, with 12 bases spanning the gap. CDR1 is MNHEY, CDR2 SVGAGI, per germline. The CDR3 DNA is TGTGCCAGCAGTTACTGGTACAGGGTGGACACCGGGGAGCTGTTTTTT. Its protein product is CASSYWYRVDTGELFF.

V is TRBV7-3 and J is TRBJ2-3, with 9 bases identical to TRBD2. The germline V gene has CDR1 SGHTA and CDR2 FQGTGA. This CDR3 is 16 amino acids long. V trimming: 5 bases; J trimming: 6 bases; junction bases outside the gene matches: 12. CDR3 coding DNA: TGTGCCAGCAGCCCAACTAGCGGGCCCCCGCAGGATACGCAGTATTTT. As protein: CASSPTSGPPQDTQYF.

The V call is TRBV5-1, the J call TRBJ1-1, with D unclear. V was pared by 0 bases and J by 1 base, with 10 bases between. The CDR3 extends over 15 amino acids. Germline CDR1 SGHRS, CDR2 YFSETQ. In DNA form, the CDR3 reads TGCGCCAGCAGCTTGGTAGGCGGTTCGAACACTGAAGCTTTCTTT. Translating gives CASSLVGGSNTEAFF.

This chain links TRBV7-8 with TRBJ1-5, with 8 bases aligning to TRBD1. Trimming took 1 base from V and 4 from J; bases not matched to a gene: 6. The CDR3 totals 16 residues. The V gene's germline CDR1 is SGHVS and CDR2 FQNEAQ. The CDR3, as DNA: TGTGCCAGCAGCTTAGGTCGGGGACAGGCTAATCAGCCCCAGCATTTT. Protein: CASSLGRGQANQPQHF.

The chain combines TRBV2 with TRBJ2-4, with D tentatively TRBD2 (6 bases). The CDR3 is 16 amino acids. V lost 2 bases and J 0 bases, leaving 11 bases between the germline ends. The germline gives CDR1 SNHLY, CDR2 FYNNEI. The chain's CDR3 is CASSEIGGIAKNIQYF. In nucleotides, the CDR3 is TGTGCCAGCAGTGAAATCGGCGGGATAGCCAAAAACATTCAGTACTTC.

The genes are TRBV6-5 and TRBJ2-7; 8 positions agree with TRBD1. The V segment lost 4 bases and the J segment 3 bases; nucleotides outside the gene matches: 5. This CDR3 is built from 14 residues. Germline-derived CDR1 and CDR2 are MNHEY and SVGAGI. CDR3 nucleotides: TGTGCCAGCAGTTCTGACAGGGGCATCTACGAGCAGTACTTC. This translates into CASSSDRGIYEQYF.

This clone turned up a few times. V usage is TRBV28 and J usage is TRBJ2-7; D is perhaps TRBD1 (6 bases). This CDR3 has 15 residues. V shed 3 bases and J shed 3 bases, with 15 bases lying between them. From germline, CDR1 is MDHEN and CDR2 SYDVKM. The CDR3 DNA reads as TGTGCCAGCAGTTTGTCTGGGACAAACAACTACGAGCAGTACTTC. This sequence encodes CASSLSGTNNYEQYF. Based on the CDR3 plus reference TRBV28 and TRBJ2-7, the full variable domain is DVKVTQSSRYLVKRTGEKVFLECVQDMDHENMFWYRQDPGLGLRLIYFSYDVKMKEKGDIPEGYSVSREKKERFSLILESASTNQTSMYLCASSLSGTNNYEQYFGPGTRLTVT.

In this sample, this clone turned up a few times. The chain carries TRBV6-5 and TRBJ2-5, with D possibly TRBD1 on 5 matching bases. V was trimmed by 6 bases and J by 4 bases, leaving 12 bases between them. This CDR3 region has 13 residues. Germline CDR1 reads MNHEY; CDR2 reads SVGAGI. The CDR3 protein is CASRPGLGETQYF. The DNA for the CDR3 is TGTGCCAGCAGGCCAGGGTTGGGAGAGACCCAGTACTTC.

The gene calls are TRBV10-2 and TRBJ2-5, with a tentative D call TRBD2 (6 bases). With 6 bases removed from V and 4 bases from J, the gap between germline ends came to 18 bases. The germline gives CDR1 WSHSY, CDR2 SAAADI. The CDR3 sequence is 15 residues long. CDR3 loop: CASRWEDQTLETQYF. CDR3 nucleotide sequence: TGCGCCAGCAGGTGGGAGGACCAAACCCTAGAGACCCAGTACTTC.

This rearrangement joins TRBV2 to TRBJ2-5; 9 bases line up with TRBD2. Germline values: CDR1 SNHLY, CDR2 FYNNEI. V lost 8 bases to trimming and J lost 2 bases; unmatched junction nucleotides: 9. The CDR3 has 15 amino acids. The CDR3 DNA follows: TGTGCCAGCCGGCTGAGCGGGGGGATTCAAGAGACCCAGTACTTC. This codes for CASRLSGGIQETQYF. The full variable domain, rest sourced from reference TRBV2 and TRBJ2-5, is EPEVTQTPSHQVTQMGQEVILRCVPISNHLYFYWYRQILGQKVEFLVSFYNNEISEKSEIFDDQFSVERPDGSNFTLKIRSTKLEDSAMYFCASRLSGGIQETQYFGPGTRLLVL.

This clone was detected only once. V and J are TRBV2 and TRBJ1-6; 9 bases agree with TRBD1. After removal of 4 bases from V and 9 bases from J, the junction contained 7 bases not matched to a gene. Germline V lookup: CDR1 SNHLY, CDR2 FYNNEI. This CDR3 has 15 residues. The CDR3 loop is CASSGPGQGLSPLHF. DNA of the CDR3: TGTGCCAGCAGTGGACCGGGACAGGGCCTTTCACCCCTCCACTTT.

This chain joins TRBV7-2 and TRBJ1-2, with D perhaps matching TRBD1 (5 bases). Germline V gene sequence: CDR1 SGHTA, CDR2 FQGNSA. Deletions cut 1 base from V and 3 bases from J, with 9 bases between. CDR3 length equals 14 residues. DNA of the CDR3: TGTGCCAGCAGCTTAGTAGAAGGGGACTATGGCTACACCTTC. It is translated as CASSLVEGDYGYTF.